The 27 T cell receptor beta chains listed next were all sequenced from one sample in a study of T cells expressing NK-cell markers. With the 5' RACE reads reprocessed, TCRdb shows one record per CDR3 protein and no DNA. The sample's table shows 250,000 or so distinct CDR3 sequences. Sequencing was done on a sample of blood T cells: a sorted CD56 or NKG2C T cell subset, CD4+ or CD8+ T cells, or bulk PBMC T cells (not recorded which). Source of these receptors: a woman between 18 and 75 years old in good health.

The chain is built from TRBV12-3 or TRBV12-4 and TRBJ2-7; TCRdb's assignment of TRBD2 cannot be checked, as there is no DNA. This CDR3 has 14 amino acids. The CDR3 sequence: CASSLTSGSYEQYF.

The chain joins TRBV12-3 or TRBV12-4 to TRBJ1-1; TCRdb gives TRBD1 as the D gene, but with no DNA this cannot be confirmed. CDR3 length: 15 amino acids. The CDR3 sequence: CASSLYRTVNTEAFF.

J is TRBJ2-6 and V is TRBV28. Per the germline V gene, CDR1 is MDHEN and CDR2 is SYDVKM. The CDR3 totals 15 residues. The CDR3 sequence: CASSKQPSGANVLTF.

This chain uses TRBV14 with TRBJ1-4; TCRdb indicates TRBD1, and absent DNA this call remains unverified. There are 13 residues in the CDR3. In germline, CDR1 is SGHDN, CDR2 FVKESK. CDR3 protein: CASSRGLIEKLFF.

The chain links TRBV14 to TRBJ2-3; TCRdb indicates TRBD1, and absent DNA this call remains unverified. The germline V gene encodes CDR1 SGHDN and CDR2 FVKESK. The CDR3 is made up of 12 amino acids. CDR3 protein: CASSQAGYTQYF. Based on the CDR3 plus reference TRBV14 and TRBJ2-3, the full variable domain is EAGVTQFPSHSVIEKGQTVTLRCDPISGHDNLYWYRRVMGKEIKFLLHFVKESKQDESGMPNNRFLAERTGGTYSTLKVQPAELEDSGVYFCASSQAGYTQYFGPGTRLTVL.

CDR3 amino acids: CASSLGRRRARPYDTHGYTF. This chain uses TRBV12-3 or TRBV12-4 with TRBJ1-2; TCRdb indicates TRBD1, and absent DNA this call remains unverified. The CDR3 has 20 residues.

This rearrangement joins TRBV7-9 to TRBJ1-5; TCRdb's D call of TRBD1 is untestable without DNA. Germline V gene lookup returns CDR1 SEHNR and CDR2 FQNEAQ (reference sequence). This CDR3 has 16 residues. The CDR3 protein is CASSLGAGGSNQPQHF.

This chain uses TRBV7-2 with TRBJ1-2; TCRdb outputs TRBD1, but without DNA this stays unchecked. In germline, CDR1 is SGHTA, CDR2 FQGNSA. The CDR3 consists of 13 residues. CDR3 loop: CASSLAGDYGYTF. The full variable domain, its missing parts supplied by reference TRBV7-2 and TRBJ1-2, is GAGVSQSPSNKVTEKGKDVELRCDPISGHTALYWYRQSLGQGLEFLIYFQGNSAPDKSGLPSDRFSAERTGGSVSTLTIQRTQQEDSAVYLCASSLAGDYGYTFGSGTRLTVV.

The chain is built from TRBV9 and TRBJ1-6; TCRdb's assignment of TRBD1 cannot be checked, as there is no DNA. Germline lookup yields CDR1 SGDLS and CDR2 YYNGEE. The CDR3 covers 15 residues. Here the CDR3 reads CASSVEGRINSPLHF.

CDR3 sequence reads: CASSIANGASGKNIQYF. V usage is TRBV19 and J usage is TRBJ2-4. From germline, CDR1 is LNHDA and CDR2 SQIVND (reference sequence). This CDR3 contains 17 residues.

The CDR3 sequence: CASSPWLLAKNIQYF. The V and J genes are TRBV7-2 and TRBJ2-4. There are 15 residues in the CDR3. CDR1 is SGHTA and CDR2 is FQGNSA in the germline V gene.

The CDR3 here is CASSPPGTLRNSPLHF. This sequence joins TRBV12-3 or TRBV12-4 and TRBJ1-6; TCRdb calls TRBD1, which cannot be checked without DNA. The CDR3 length is 16 residues.

The chain recombines TRBV28 with TRBJ2-7; TCRdb picks TRBD2, but there is no DNA to check that call. Per the germline V gene, CDR1 is MDHEN and CDR2 is SYDVKM. The CDR3 consists of 18 residues. This CDR3 is CASSPHSGRGPGSYEQYF.

V is TRBV4-1 and J is TRBJ1-6. CDR1 MGHRA and CDR2 YSYEKL come from the germline V gene. The CDR3 has 18 amino acids. Here the CDR3 reads CASSQDFAGSSYNSPLHF.

The CDR3 is CSASLDLSYEQYF. The V gene is TRBV20-1, the J gene TRBJ2-7; TCRdb reports TRBD2, a call that lacks DNA to check it against. Germline V gives CDR1 DFQATT, CDR2 SNEGSKA (reference sequence). The CDR3 consists of 13 residues.

The CDR3 sequence is CASRTSGMSSYNEQFF. The V call is TRBV30, the J call TRBJ2-1; TCRdb outputs TRBD2, but without DNA this stays unchecked. Germline values: CDR1 GTSNPN, CDR2 SVGIG (reference sequence). The CDR3 runs 16 residues.

This chain joins TRBV15 and TRBJ2-7; TCRdb selects TRBD1, and the lack of DNA leaves this call unchecked. Germline V CDR1 and CDR2: LNHNV, YYDKDF (reference sequence). CDR3 length: 16 amino acids. The CDR3 spells CATSSLRGNLSYEQYF. The full variable domain, in which reference TRBV15 and TRBJ2-7 provide the parts outside the CDR3, is DAMVIQNPRYQVTQFGKPVTLSCSQTLNHNVMYWYQQKSSQAPKLLFHYYDKDFNNEADTPDNFQSRRPNTSFCFLDIRSPGLGDTAMYLCATSSLRGNLSYEQYFGPGTRLTVT.

This chain's CDR3 is CSVERPMVSYNEQFF. The chain employs TRBV29-1 and TRBJ2-1. This CDR3 comprises 15 residues. CDR1 SQVTM and CDR2 ANQGSEA come from the germline V gene.

The chain is built from TRBV5-1 and TRBJ2-3; the D call of TRBD2 rests on TCRdb alone, since no DNA is present to check it. CDR3 length: 14 amino acids. The germline V gene encodes CDR1 SGHRS and CDR2 YFSETQ. CDR3 protein: CASSRGLNTDTQYF.

This chain links TRBV24-1 with TRBJ2-1; TCRdb gives TRBD1 as the D gene, but with no DNA this cannot be confirmed. The CDR3 totals 16 residues. The germline CDR1 and CDR2 sequences are KGHDR and SFDVKD. The CDR3 sequence is CATSDLRDRLYNEQFF.

V gene TRBV3-1 combines with J gene TRBJ2-1; there is no DNA to check the TCRdb D call of TRBD2. The CDR3 sequence is 13 residues long. From germline, CDR1 is LGHDT and CDR2 YNNKEL (reference sequence). This CDR3 reads CASSPPSPDEQFF.

The J gene is TRBJ1-1, the V gene TRBV12-3 or TRBV12-4. The CDR3 has 14 residues. The CDR3 region is CASSLPRENTEAFF.

The V call is TRBV19, the J call TRBJ2-1; the D call of TRBD2 rests on TCRdb alone, since no DNA is present to check it. This CDR3 has 15 amino acids. Germline V gene sequence: CDR1 LNHDA, CDR2 SQIVND (reference sequence). The CDR3 reads CASSITTSVNNEQFF.

The J gene is TRBJ2-3, the V gene TRBV10-3; without DNA, the TCRdb call of TRBD1 cannot be checked. CDR3 length: 12 amino acids. Germline V gene sequence: CDR1 ENHRY, CDR2 SYGVKD. The CDR3 here is CAGGFSTDTQYF.

The chain carries TRBV4-2 and TRBJ2-2. CDR1 LGHNA and CDR2 YNFKEQ come from the germline V gene. The CDR3 consists of 16 residues. CDR3 sequence: CASSQVLDANTGELFF.

V gene TRBV14 combines with J gene TRBJ1-4; TCRdb's D call of TRBD1 is untestable without DNA. The CDR3 totals 15 residues. The germline V gene encodes CDR1 SGHDN and CDR2 FVKESK. The CDR3 sequence: CASSQDPGQREKLFF.

The CDR3 protein is CSARFYDLPGGGEQFF. The rearrangement uses TRBV20-1 and TRBJ2-1; the D call from TCRdb, TRBD2, cannot be confirmed without DNA. The CDR3 is made up of 16 amino acids. The germline V gene has CDR1 DFQATT and CDR2 SNEGSKA (reference sequence).